Following are 8 T cell receptor beta chains from one sample sequenced in a study of tissue T cells after allogeneic stem cell transplantation. Described time point: mouse harvest day 7 after allogeneic transplant. Mouse grafts combined 10^7 T-cell-depleted bone marrow cells with 10^6 splenic CD5+ T cells. Here immunoSEQ multiplex PCR was the method, and the copy in TCRdb shows in-frame clones only, minus some. The sample consists of 4,500 to 6,500 clones, less than 50% of them appearing once. Sequencing used gut tissue. The receptors were sampled from a female BALB/c mouse given C57BL/6 T cells with graft-versus-host disease after an allogeneic hematopoietic cell transplant.

Regarding this clone: Germline and genes here are mouse. With the read ending 1 residue before the CDR3 end, the germline J gene is used to fill in that end. This chain uses TRBV26 with TRBJ2-7; the D gene could be TRBD1 or TRBD2 (5 bases each). The CDR3 runs to 14 residues. Trimming removed 2 bases at V and 0 bases at J, with 8 bases between. The germline V gene encodes CDR1 KGHPV and CDR2 FQNQEV (reference sequence). The CDR3 bases that were read are TGTGCCAGCAGTCTGGGGGCGAGCTCCTATGAACAGTAC. It yields the protein CASSLGASSYEQY. The entire CDR3 protein is CASSLGASSYEQYF.

On this clone: Each gene name is a mouse one. The CDR3 bases that were read are TGCTCCAGCAGTCAATTGACAACAAACACAGAAGTCTTC. Residues: CSSSQLTTNTEVF. The full CDR3 sequence reads CSSSQLTTNTEVFF. The genes are TRBV23 and TRBJ1-1; TRBD1 is taken as the D call from the table, unchecked against the DNA. Coverage ceases 1 residue before the CDR3 finishes, and the germline J gene fills in the end. This CDR3 is 14 amino acids long. CDR1 KGHTA and CDR2 FQNQQP come from the germline V gene. Complete variable domain (other parts from reference TRBV23 and TRBJ1-1): DAAVTQKPRYLIKMKGQEAEMKCIPEKGHTAVFWYQQKQSKELKFLIYFQNQQPLDQIDMVKERFSAVCPSSSLCSLGIRTCEAEDSALYLCSSSQLTTNTEVFFGKGTRLTVV.

For this clone: The listed genes are named as in mouse. The missing CDR3 end, 1 residue past where the read stops, is filled in from the germline J gene. The rearrangement joins TRBV26 to TRBJ1-4; no firm D call. Trimming stripped 4 bases from V and 2 bases from J, with 2 bases between. The CDR3 length is 12 residues. Per germline, CDR1 KGHPV and CDR2 FQNQEV (reference sequence). CDR3 amino acids: CASSPSNERLFF. Incomplete CDR3 DNA: TGTGCCAGCAGTCCATCCAACGAAAGATTATTT.

Details on this clone: Mouse names are used for the genes. The read is 1 residue too short to cover the CDR3 end, so that end is filled in from the germline J gene. This chain links TRBV3 with TRBJ1-4; D not resolved. V shed 4 bases and J shed 0 bases, with 6 bases lying between them. The CDR3 runs to 14 residues. CDR1 SNHLY and CDR2 FYNGKV come from the germline V gene (reference sequence). The CDR3 here is CASSYRVSNERLFF. The CDR3 DNA, read in part, is TGTGCCAGCAGCTACAGAGTTTCCAACGAAAGATTATTT.

About this clone itself: Mismatch with germline at one junction end may stem from a read error. Mouse gene names apply. Read data end 1 residue before the CDR3 end; the end is taken from the germline J gene. The chain couples TRBV26 to TRBJ2-5; 8 positions match TRBD2. The length of the CDR3 is 14 residues. The germline gives CDR1 KGHPV, CDR2 FQNQEV (reference sequence). The CDR3 sequence is CASTLTGVQDTQYF. The sequenced part of the CDR3 DNA is TGTGCCAGCACTCTGACTGGGGTCCAAGACACCCAGTAC.

This clone has just a few counts. Genes and germline are mouse. The sequence runs out 1 residue before the end of the CDR3; the remainder is reconstructed from the germline J gene. At the DNA level, this CDR3 is encoded by other sequences in the same sample as well. The chain has TRBV3 and TRBJ2-7; 9 positions agree with TRBD2. The CDR3 runs to 12 residues. J was trimmed by 6 bases and V by 4 bases; bases with no gene match: 1. Germline CDR1 and CDR2: SNHLY and FYNGKV (reference sequence). The chain's CDR3 is CASSSDWGEQYF. The CDR3 DNA, read in part, is TGTGCCAGCAGCTCGGACTGGGGTGAACAGTAC.

In the case of this clone: The gene names given are mouse names. Sequencing ends 1 residue short of the CDR3 end; the germline J gene provides the rest. The chain couples TRBV17 to TRBJ2-3, with 9 bases lining up with TRBD2. Looked up from germline, CDR1 is MNHDT and CDR2 is YYDKIL. This CDR3 has 19 residues. The junction had 10 bases not matched to a gene; V was cut back by 0 bases and J by 0 bases. The CDR3: CASSRDLGGGARSAETLYF. Incomplete CDR3 DNA: TGTGCTAGCAGTAGAGATCTGGGGGGGGGCGCCAGGAGTGCAGAAACGCTGTAT.

Comment on this clone: Gene names refer to mouse genes. The read finishes 1 residue shy of the CDR3 end, and the germline J gene is used to complete it. V usage is TRBV12-2 and J usage is TRBJ2-7; 7 nucleotides agree with TRBD2. Germline V gene lookup returns CDR1 SGHLS and CDR2 HYDKME. The CDR3 covers 14 residues. The V gene end was trimmed by 0 bases and the J gene end by 5 bases; junction bases not matched to a gene: 6. CDR3 bases read: TGTGCCAGCTCTCTCGGCCTGGGGGTCCATGAACAGTAC. Its protein is CASSLGLGVHEQY. The whole CDR3 region reads CASSLGLGVHEQYF. Based on the CDR3 plus reference TRBV12-2 and TRBJ2-7, the full variable domain is NSGVVQSPRYIIKGKGERSILKCIPISGHLSVAWYQQTQGQELKFFIQHYDKMERDKGNLPSRFSVQQFDDYHSEMNMSALELEDSAVYFCASSLGLGVHEQYFGPGTRLTVL.